The clone carrying this TCR beta chain was recorded at least ten times. Its specificity is unknown. Using unique molecular identifiers, the investigators prepared the TCRbeta library. One entry per CDR3 protein results from TCRdb running MiXCR on the PCR reads. The sample shows 45,000 or so distinct CDR3 sequences, 52% of them seen only once. With 0 bases clipped from V and 3 bases from J, the junction kept 3 bases outside the gene matches. Per germline, CDR1 DFQATT and CDR2 SNEGSKA (reference sequence). The CDR3 length is 14 residues. The entry originates in a study of T-cell reconstitution after alpha-beta-depleted transplantation in children. Findings and limits, study-wide: For some patients, TCRbeta diversity was high at day 60 because of recipient T cells and thymic progenitors that survived. As was reported, about two months after transplant, alpha-beta T cells came from several hundred expanded graft clones. T-cell counts and diversity at one year following transplant were attributed mainly to newly produced T cells.

The sequence was obtained from a boy younger than two with SCID, due to receive a stem cell transplant. The starting material was peripheral blood, obtained before TCRalphabeta/CD19-depleted stem cell transplant. The genes are TRBV20-1 and TRBJ2-3, with TRBD2 matching over 7 bases. The CDR3 loop reads CSARDSGVTDTQYF. CDR3 coding DNA: TGCAGTGCTAGAGACAGCGGGGTGACAGATACGCAGTATTTT.